This TCR beta chain was identified during a study of blood T cell repertoires in COVID-19. Looking at the study overall: T cells, B-cell-depleted T cells, or PBMCs provided the cDNA or gDNA that served as material.

Seattle researchers signed up patients amid active infection and tracked them longitudinally. Original analysis: For nucleated cells, counts were estimated from reference gene primer amplification. Generated by immunoSEQ multiplex PCR, the TCRdb table keeps only in-frame clones and is missing some. From that table come the V and J calls and clone size; the DNA was used to work out D and trimming. This sample yields hundreds of thousands of clones, of which roughly nine tenths are seen a single time; about 8.2% belongs to the top ten. V was trimmed by 4 bases and J by 7 bases, leaving 16 bases between them. CDR3 length: 15 residues. Germline V lookup: CDR1 MDHEN, CDR2 SYDVKM.

The TCR sequence derives from a woman between 50 and 59 years old with COVID-19, enrolled during active disease. The chain uses TRBV28 and TRBJ1-4, with D tentatively TRBD1 (6 bases). Sequenced material: peripheral blood. The chain's CDR3 is CASSSGGGGTEKLFF. Here the CDR3 DNA reads TGTGCCAGCAGTTCTGGGGGGGGCGGGACTGAAAAACTGTTTTTT.